The clone carrying this T cell receptor (beta chain) appeared a single time. Its antigen is not known. These data come from a study of T cells in narcolepsy. Study-level information: Patients with NT1 or NT2 and healthy control donors were enrolled. Whole-study results and caveats: Same-patient CSF and blood CD4+ T cell clonotypes included HCRT-specific and TRIB2-specific autoreactive ones. Autoreactive clonotypes reportedly recurred in blood of same and different patients, not controls. Some memory CD4+ repertoires had no autoreactive clone sequences.

The assay was immunoSEQ multiplex PCR, and TCRdb's table has in-frame clones only and misses some. The sample records tens of thousands of clones, roughly 78% being singletons. The sample taken for sequencing was memory (CD45RA-) CD4+ T cells from blood. The TCR was taken from a human donor in good health.

The CDR3 is CASSNRAEAFF. DNA of the CDR3: TGTGCCAGTAGTAACAGGGCCGAAGCTTTCTTT. J is TRBJ1-1 and V is TRBV19; D perhaps matches TRBD1 (6 bases). Germline lookup yields CDR1 LNHDA and CDR2 SQIVND (reference sequence). CDR3 length: 11 residues. Trimming removed 4 bases from V and 8 bases from J, with 8 bases in between.